The source of this T cell receptor (beta chain) is a study of blood T cell repertoires in COVID-19. Across the study: Samples taken during acute and convalescent COVID-19 were collected in the United States, Italy and Spain.

The V gene end was trimmed by 3 bases and the J gene end by 1 base; junction bases not matched to a gene: 12. From germline, CDR1 is MGHRA and CDR2 YSYEKL. This CDR3 spans 19 amino acids. In the original analysis: From reference gene primer amplification, estimates of nucleated cell counts were derived. Clones were sequenced by immunoSEQ multiplex PCR, and TCRdb holds only the in-frame ones, with some missing. V and J calls and clone size are given by that table; D and trimming were obtained from the DNA. This sample has some 260,000 clones, with roughly 84% found just once. This sequence originates from a woman between 40 and 55 years old with active or convalescent COVID-19. Sequenced material: peripheral blood. This chain uses TRBV4-1 with TRBJ2-3; 11 nucleotides agree with TRBD2. The DNA for the CDR3 is TGCGCCAGCAGCCATGGAGGTAGCGGGGGGGCCTGGGGCACAGATACGCAGTATTTT. This gives the protein CASSHGGSGGAWGTDTQYF.